Listed below are T cell receptor beta chains from one sample, sequenced in a study of radiotherapy plus CTLA-4 blockade in lung cancer. Method: immunoSEQ multiplex PCR; TCRdb's copy keeps in-frame clones and lacks some. The data show tens of thousands of clones, roughly 86% seen once. Material: peripheral blood, obtained from a patient treated with radiotherapy plus ipilimumab. These receptors all stem from a human donor with non-small cell lung cancer who had a partial response to radiotherapy plus ipilimumab. Both conserved end residues are trimmed from each CDR3. The order of the fields is J gene, clone size, CDR3 length, V gene, CDR3 protein. The listing skips clone size in some rows; elsewhere it reads once, few, many or a size class.

TRBJ2-5 NA 15 TRBV12-5 ASGLARGQGGGETQY
TRBJ2-7 NA 12 TRBV30 AWENRGPSYEQY
TRBJ2-2 NA 14 TRBV7-9 ASNGDEGLNTGELF
TRBJ2-3 NA 15 TRBV5-5 ASSLTSGASYTDTQY
TRBJ1-1 NA 13 TRBV18 ASSTGEILNTEAF
TRBJ1-6 once 11 TRBV5-1 ASSVEDNSPLH
TRBJ2-3 NA 15 TRBV11-1 ASSFQPGLAGGDTQY
TRBJ2-3 once 15 TRBV5-6 ASSFPLAGSSTDTQY
TRBJ2-1 NA 17 TRBV7-9 ASSISADTTSGGNNEQF
TRBJ2-2 NA 15 TRBV25-1 ASSEYRGTGGTGELF
TRBJ2-1 NA 14 TRBV5-6 ASSLLAGMTYNEQF
TRBJ2-3 NA 11 TRBV28 ASSTGSTDTQY
TRBJ2-4 NA 16 TRBV28 ASSMTGTDFIAKNIQY
TRBJ2-5 NA 11 TRBV28 APANPDKGTQY
TRBJ1-2 NA 14 TRBV5-5 ASSFPQGTFNYGYT
TRBJ2-1 NA 16 TRBV19 ASSPPIGGSGRLNEQF
TRBJ2-2 NA 13 TRBV6-1 ASRVSSGSTGELF
TRBJ1-1 few 9 TRBV20-1 SARRNTEAF
TRBJ1-4 NA 13 TRBV21-1 ASSNWGGNNEKLF
TRBJ2-5 NA 17 TRBV4-3 ASSQEWGVAGVQQETQY
TRBJ1-1 NA 12 TRBV6-1 ASSVRQLNTEAF
TRBJ1-6 NA 13 TRBV21-1 ASSRRTGDCSPLH
TRBJ2-3 NA 12 TRBV7-8 ASSLGTGTDTQY
TRBJ1-2 NA 10 TRBV7-2 ASSLDSYGYT
TRBJ1-1 NA 13 TRBV5-1 ASSLAGRKDTEAF
TRBJ2-1 NA 14 TRBV18 ASSPQTGSSYNEQF
TRBJ2-1 NA 12 TRBV19 ASSKGLALGEQF
TRBJ2-1 NA 12 TRBV2 ASSGGLAGGEQF
TRBJ1-5 NA 11 TRBV6-1 ASRHSSNQPQH
TRBJ2-1 NA 10 TRBV19 ASSRAYNEQF
TRBJ2-3 NA 13 TRBV5-1 ASSLGDVGTDTQY
TRBJ1-2 few 12 TRBV28 ASSPPLGLYGYT
TRBJ2-2 once 14 TRBV7-8 ASRGSSGTNTGELF
TRBJ2-1 NA 13 TRBV6-6 ASSARGSSYNEQF
TRBJ2-3 NA 15 TRBV4-2 ASSLQTGGGFTDTQY
TRBJ2-1 NA 15 TRBV27 ASTTGTSGSLYNEQF
TRBJ2-7 NA 13 TRBV9 ASSTRQGSAYEQY
TRBJ1-2 once 12 TRBV9 ASTRDSPNYGYT
TRBJ2-1 NA 15 TRBV5-1 ASSPTTSGSSYNEQF
TRBJ1-2 NA 13 TRBV7-2 ASSSGQNRLNGYT
TRBJ1-1 NA 12 TRBV2 ASSEAPRGAEAF
TRBJ2-2 NA 14 TRBV11-2 ASSSGTSGTTGELF
TRBJ2-1 NA 14 TRBV27 ASSLGLAGVYNEQF
TRBJ2-2 NA 13 TRBV7-9 ASSLRTGGTGELF
TRBJ1-4 NA 17 TRBV4-1 ASSQDRFQWVRADEKLF
TRBJ2-7 NA 12 TRBV28 ASGKAGDTYEQY
TRBJ2-2 NA 15 TRBV18 ASSYFRTGANTGELF
TRBJ2-1 NA 13 TRBV29-1 SVHWTGSSYNEQF
TRBJ1-6 NA 16 TRBV14 ASSLRQGQGSYNSPLH
TRBJ2-1 NA 14 TRBV30 AWGRASGRGYNEQF
TRBJ1-5 few 11 TRBV6-1 ATTRQGDQPQH
TRBJ2-3 NA 13 TRBV5-4 ASSRGTGDSDTQY
TRBJ2-2 NA 11 TRBV14 ASSQGGPGELF
TRBJ1-5 NA 15 TRBV30 AWLDRATPYSNQPQH
TRBJ1-1 NA 13 TRBV6-1 ASSPGRDRGSGAF
TRBJ1-1 few 11 TRBV19 ASSVAGGTEAF
TRBJ1-2 NA 15 TRBV7-2 ASSLVLGGVSNYGYT
TRBJ2-1 NA 13 TRBV19 ASTKGTQRGNEQF
NA NA 11 TRBV14 ASSQVGGGEQY
TRBJ1-6 once 13 TRBV10-3 AISIGTAENSPLH